Following are 15 T cell receptor beta chains from one sample sequenced in a study of T-cell reconstitution after alpha-beta-depleted transplantation in children. The library targeted TCRbeta and was prepared with unique molecular identifiers. TCRdb re-called the PCR reads through MiXCR, storing one row per CDR3 protein. Among over 80,000 distinct CDR3 sequences listed, around 22% were seen once. The sequencing used PBMCs, collected before TCRalphabeta/CD19-depleted stem cell transplant. The source is a boy aged 2-15 years with acute lymphoblastic leukemia, due to receive a stem cell transplant.

This clonotype was picked up many times. The V call is TRBV7-9, the J call TRBJ1-2; D perhaps matches TRBD1 (5 bases). The germline V gene encodes CDR1 SEHNR and CDR2 FQNEAQ (reference sequence). V was cut by 1 base and J by 2 bases, with 17 bases left in between. This CDR3 is 17 amino acids long. The CDR3 reads CASSLGTGAPDNYGYTF. As DNA, the CDR3 is TGTGCCAGCAGCTTAGGCACAGGCGCCCCTGACAACTATGGCTACACCTTC. The full variable domain, its missing parts supplied by reference TRBV7-9 and TRBJ1-2, is DTGVSQNPRHKITKRGQNVTFRCDPISEHNRLYWYRQTLGQGPEFLTYFQNEAQLEKSRLLSDRFSAERPKGSFSTLEIQRTEQGDSAMYLCASSLGTGAPDNYGYTFGSGTRLTVV.

This clonotype showed up just a few times. The chain carries TRBV25-1 and TRBJ2-2; 10 nucleotides agree with TRBD2. From germline, CDR1 is MGHDK and CDR2 SYGVNS. CDR3 length: 16 amino acids. After removal of 3 bases from V and 6 bases from J, the junction contained 7 bases not matched to a gene. Written as DNA, the CDR3 is TGTGCCAGCAGTGAGTTAGCGGGAGGAATGGCCGGGGAGCTGTTTTTT. Translated, it gives CASSELAGGMAGELFF.

The V gene is TRBV7-2, the J gene TRBJ1-3; TRBD1 agrees at 7 bases. The CDR3 covers 14 residues. Germline V gene lookup returns CDR1 SGHTA and CDR2 FQGNSA. The V and J ends lost 6 bases and 2 bases, in that order; junction bases with no gene match: 4. CDR3 sequence reads: CASRLTGTGNTIYF. The CDR3, as DNA: TGTGCCAGCAGGTTGACAGGGACTGGAAACACCATATATTTT. Filled out from reference TRBV7-2 and TRBJ1-3, the complete variable domain reads GAGVSQSPSNKVTEKGKDVELRCDPISGHTALYWYRQSLGQGLEFLIYFQGNSAPDKSGLPSDRFSAERTGGSVSTLTIQRTQQEDSAVYLCASRLTGTGNTIYFGEGSWLTVV.

This chain connects TRBV15 to TRBJ2-1; D possibly corresponds to TRBD1 (6 bases). This CDR3 contains 14 residues. Germline V gives CDR1 LNHNV, CDR2 YYDKDF (reference sequence). Trimming shortened V by 2 bases and J by 4 bases, and 9 bases separated the two germline ends. The DNA for the CDR3 is TGTGCCACCAGCAGATCGGACAGTTACAATGAGCAGTTCTTC. Translated: CATSRSDSYNEQFF. The variable domain in full, completed from reference TRBV15 and TRBJ2-1, reads DAMVIQNPRYQVTQFGKPVTLSCSQTLNHNVMYWYQQKSSQAPKLLFHYYDKDFNNEADTPDNFQSRRPNTSFCFLDIRSPGLGDTAMYLCATSRSDSYNEQFFGPGTRLTVL.

This clonotype was seen more than once but under ten times. V gene TRBV10-3 combines with J gene TRBJ2-7, with unresolved D. Germline CDR1 reads ENHRY; CDR2 reads SYGVKD. This CDR3 comprises 15 residues. Trimming cost V 9 bases and J 2 bases, with 20 bases left between them. CDR3 sequence reads: CAMLSPQHSPYEQYF. For the CDR3, the DNA is TGTGCCATGCTCTCGCCCCAGCATAGCCCCTACGAGCAGTACTTC.

This chain joins TRBV7-2 and TRBJ2-7, with 7 nucleotides matching TRBD1. Unmatched junction bases numbered 8, after V lost 0 bases and J lost 3 bases. CDR3 length: 16 residues. Looked up from germline, CDR1 is SGHTA and CDR2 is FQGNSA. The CDR3 is CASSLALQGSYYEQYF. In nucleotides, the CDR3 is TGTGCCAGCAGCTTAGCCCTACAGGGGTCCTACTACGAGCAGTACTTC.

This sequence joins TRBV11-2 and TRBJ2-5, with 8 bases matching TRBD2. The CDR3 has 13 amino acids. CDR1 is SGHAT and CDR2 is FQNNGV in the germline V gene. Unmatched junction bases numbered 3, after V lost 6 bases and J lost 3 bases. As DNA, the CDR3 is TGTGCCAGCAGTAGCGGGAACAAAGAGACCCAGTACTTC. Its translation: CASSSGNKETQYF.

The table lists this clonotype with a few counts. The chain couples TRBV29-1 to TRBJ2-7; TRBD2 agrees at 8 bases. CDR3 length: 12 residues. CDR1 is SQVTM and CDR2 is ANQGSEA in the germline V gene. With V trimmed by 6 bases and J by 13 bases, 14 bases remained unmatched. CDR3 coding DNA: TGCAGCGTGAGAACTAGCGGAGGCACTTCTTACTTC. Translated, it gives CSVRTSGGTSYF.

This clonotype appeared many times. J is TRBJ2-1 and V is TRBV4-1, with D hard to call. Germline CDR1 is MGHRA and CDR2 is YSYEKL. The CDR3 extends over 12 amino acids. V gave up 8 bases and J gave up 2 bases, with 7 bases separating them. CDR3 sequence (DNA): TGCGCCAGCTCCGAAACCTACAATGAGCAGTTCTTC. As protein: CASSETYNEQFF.

V and J are TRBV25-1 and TRBJ1-2, with D possibly TRBD1 on 6 matching bases. Germline V gene lookup returns CDR1 MGHDK and CDR2 SYGVNS. The CDR3 has 15 residues. V was pared by 5 bases and J by 5 bases, with 18 bases between. The DNA of the CDR3 is TGTGCCAGCAGTCCCCACGGAACAGGGAGGTATGGCTACACCTTC. It is translated as CASSPHGTGRYGYTF.

The chain has TRBV3-1 and TRBJ2-7; the D gene is possibly TRBD2 (6 bases). V gave up 3 bases and J gave up 2 bases, with 11 bases separating them. This CDR3 has 14 amino acids. The germline V gene encodes CDR1 LGHDT and CDR2 YNNKEL (reference sequence). The CDR3 reads CASSHGGGAYEQYF. In DNA, the CDR3 is TGTGCCAGCAGCCACGGCGGAGGGGCCTACGAGCAGTACTTC.

This clonotype was counted between two and nine times. The chain joins TRBV27 to TRBJ1-2; possibly TRBD1 for D (6 bases). Germline V CDR1 and CDR2: MNHEY, SMNVEV (reference sequence). The V end lost 4 bases, the J end lost 4 bases, and 10 bases lay between the germline ends. CDR3 length: 13 residues. CDR3 sequence (DNA): TGTGCCAGCAGTTCAGGGGTCACCTATGGCTACACCTTC. Amino acids: CASSSGVTYGYTF.

This clonotype was seen only a few times. This chain links TRBV6-4 with TRBJ2-3; TRBD2 agrees at 10 bases. CDR1 and CDR2 (germline): MRHNA, SNTAGT. With 2 bases clipped from V and 1 base from J, the junction kept 0 bases outside the gene matches. The CDR3 loop spans 15 amino acids. CDR3: CASSDGTSGTDTQYF. In DNA form, the CDR3 reads TGTGCCAGCAGTGACGGGACTAGCGGCACAGATACGCAGTATTTT.

This rearrangement joins TRBV7-9 to TRBJ2-1; 11 bases align to TRBD1. Germline CDR1 SEHNR, CDR2 FQNEAQ (reference sequence). The length of the CDR3 is 16 residues. The V segment lost 6 bases and the J segment 3 bases; nucleotides outside the gene matches: 7. CDR3: CASRDGQGAIYNEQFF. For the CDR3, the DNA is TGTGCCAGCAGGGACGGACAGGGGGCAATCTACAATGAGCAGTTCTTC.

The V gene is TRBV20-1, the J gene TRBJ2-3; D might be TRBD1 or TRBD2, each matching 5 bases. V dropped 5 bases and J dropped 4 bases, with 10 bases sitting between them. The CDR3 spans 12 residues. Germline lookup yields CDR1 DFQATT and CDR2 SNEGSKA (reference sequence). The CDR3 region is CSAAGTSDTQYF. CDR3 coding DNA: TGCAGTGCTGCCGGGACCTCAGATACGCAGTATTTT.